These T cell receptor beta chains were read from a single sample in a study of T cell responses to AZD1222 COVID-19 vaccine. Sequenced by immunoSEQ multiplex PCR; TCRdb stores in-frame clones only, minus some. The table records about 120,000 clones, around 92% of them present only once. Sequenced material: peripheral blood, taken on day 0 of AZD1222 vaccination. These receptors were taken from an adult in good health. Both conserved end residues are part of each CDR3. The D gene is left open where the match is weak. Size values are once, few and many counts, or a class for expanded clones, and some rows have none.

d_gene: TRBD1
abundance: -
v_gene: TRBV27
j_gene: TRBJ2-2
CDR3aa: CASRTGDTGELFF
CDR3nt: TGTGCCAGCAGGACAGGGGACACCGGGGAGCTGTTTTTT

d_gene: -
abundance: -
v_gene: TRBV29-1
j_gene: TRBJ1-2
CDR3aa: CSVGTRVNYGYTF
CDR3nt: TGCAGCGTTGGGACCAGGGTTAACTATGGCTACACCTTC

d_gene: -
abundance: once
v_gene: TRBV30
j_gene: TRBJ1-5
CDR3aa: CAWGRWGQPQHF
CDR3nt: TGTGCCTGGGGGAGGTGGGGTCAGCCCCAGCATTTT

d_gene: -
abundance: -
v_gene: TRBV24-1
j_gene: TRBJ1-5
CDR3aa: CATSDRTDSNQPQHF
CDR3nt: TGTGCCACCAGTGATCGGACAGATAGCAATCAGCCCCAGCATTTT

d_gene: TRBD1
abundance: -
v_gene: TRBV5-1
j_gene: TRBJ2-2
CDR3aa: CASSNRDRPNTGELFF
CDR3nt: TGCGCCAGCAGCAACCGGGACAGACCTAACACCGGGGAGCTGTTTTTT

d_gene: -
abundance: -
v_gene: TRBV5-1
j_gene: TRBJ2-2
CDR3aa: CASSFFVAQNTGELFF
CDR3nt: TGCGCCAGCAGCTTTTTTGTCGCTCAAAACACCGGGGAGCTGTTTTTT

d_gene: -
abundance: -
v_gene: TRBV6-5
j_gene: TRBJ1-4
CDR3aa: CASSYSGQREKLFF
CDR3nt: TGTGCCAGCAGTTACTCAGGGCAACGTGAAAAACTGTTTTTT

d_gene: TRBD1
abundance: -
v_gene: TRBV6-5
j_gene: TRBJ1-1
CDR3aa: CASSSLTGGGTEAFF
CDR3nt: TGTGCCAGCAGTTCTCTCACAGGGGGCGGCACTGAAGCTTTCTTT

d_gene: TRBD1
abundance: -
v_gene: TRBV18
j_gene: TRBJ2-7
CDR3aa: CASSNPGQGYEQYF
CDR3nt: TGTGCCAGCTCAAACCCGGGACAGGGTTACGAGCAGTACTTC

d_gene: -
abundance: -
v_gene: TRBV6-5
j_gene: TRBJ1-4
CDR3aa: CASSYRATNDRLFF
CDR3nt: TGTGCCAGCAGTTACAGGGCAACTAATGATCGGCTGTTTTTT

d_gene: TRBD2
abundance: -
v_gene: TRBV19
j_gene: TRBJ2-2
CDR3aa: CASSPGTRSWLTGELFF
CDR3nt: TGTGCCAGTAGCCCCGGGACTAGGAGTTGGCTCACCGGGGAGCTGTTTTTT

d_gene: -
abundance: -
v_gene: TRBV3-1/TRBV3-2
j_gene: TRBJ1-1
CDR3aa: CASSQGVDTEAFF
CDR3nt: TGTGCCAGCAGCCAAGGGGTTGACACTGAAGCTTTCTTT

d_gene: TRBD1
abundance: -
v_gene: TRBV18
j_gene: TRBJ2-7
CDR3aa: CASSPTPDRESYEQYF
CDR3nt: TGTGCCAGCTCCCCCACCCCGGACAGGGAATCCTACGAGCAGTACTTC

d_gene: -
abundance: -
v_gene: TRBV7-8
j_gene: TRBJ1-4
CDR3aa: CASKRKLFF
CDR3nt: TGTGCCAGCAAACGAAAACTGTTTTTT

d_gene: -
abundance: -
v_gene: TRBV19
j_gene: TRBJ1-3
CDR3aa: CASSAQGPGNTIYF
CDR3nt: TGTGCCAGTAGTGCACAGGGTCCTGGAAACACCATATATTTT

d_gene: -
abundance: -
v_gene: TRBV6-1
j_gene: TRBJ2-1
CDR3aa: CASSEQRTEQFF
CDR3nt: TGTGCCAGCAGTGAACAGAGGACTGAGCAGTTCTTC

d_gene: -
abundance: -
v_gene: TRBV4-1
j_gene: TRBJ2-7
CDR3aa: CASSQAQVPYEQYF
CDR3nt: TGCGCCAGCAGCCAAGCCCAGGTACCCTACGAGCAGTACTTC

d_gene: TRBD2
abundance: -
v_gene: TRBV27
j_gene: TRBJ2-1
CDR3aa: CASVGTSGREGNEQFF
CDR3nt: TGTGCCAGCGTGGGGACTAGCGGGAGGGAGGGCAATGAGCAGTTCTTC

d_gene: -
abundance: -
v_gene: TRBV7-9
j_gene: TRBJ1-6
CDR3aa: CASSLARGDGNSPLHF
CDR3nt: TGTGCCAGCAGCTTGGCGCGTGGGGACGGTAATTCACCCCTCCACTTT

d_gene: TRBD1
abundance: -
v_gene: TRBV30
j_gene: TRBJ1-5
CDR3aa: CAWSDGTGGNQPQHF
CDR3nt: TGTGCCTGGAGCGACGGGACAGGAGGTAATCAGCCCCAGCATTTT

d_gene: -
abundance: -
v_gene: TRBV28
j_gene: TRBJ2-6
CDR3aa: CASSPGTVNGANVLTF
CDR3nt: TGTGCCAGCAGTCCCGGGACCGTGAATGGGGCCAACGTCCTGACTTTC

d_gene: TRBD1
abundance: few
v_gene: TRBV30
j_gene: TRBJ1-5
CDR3aa: CAFSAGTGGYSNQPQHF
CDR3nt: TGTGCCTTCTCAGCTGGGACAGGGGGTTATAGCAATCAGCCCCAGCATTTT

d_gene: -
abundance: -
v_gene: TRBV19
j_gene: TRBJ2-7
CDR3aa: CASSIDSSYEQYF
CDR3nt: TGTGCCAGTAGTATTGACAGCTCCTACGAGCAGTACTTC

d_gene: -
abundance: -
v_gene: TRBV30
j_gene: TRBJ2-4
CDR3aa: CAWSVGVNKNIQYF
CDR3nt: TGTGCCTGGAGTGTCGGAGTTAACAAAAACATTCAGTACTTC

d_gene: TRBD1
abundance: -
v_gene: TRBV6-5
j_gene: TRBJ1-5
CDR3aa: CASSRQGGQPQHF
CDR3nt: TGTGCCAGCAGTCGACAGGGCGGGCAGCCCCAGCATTTT

d_gene: -
abundance: -
v_gene: TRBV11-2
j_gene: TRBJ2-7
CDR3aa: CASSSGQTYEQYF
CDR3nt: TGTGCCAGCAGCTCCGGACAGACCTACGAGCAGTACTTC

d_gene: -
abundance: -
v_gene: TRBV2
j_gene: TRBJ2-7
CDR3aa: CASSVMGVEQYF
CDR3nt: TGTGCCAGCAGTGTTATGGGAGTCGAGCAGTACTTC

d_gene: TRBD1
abundance: -
v_gene: TRBV12-3/TRBV12-4
j_gene: TRBJ1-1
CDR3aa: CASSRQGAEAFF
CDR3nt: TGTGCCAGCAGCAGACAGGGCGCTGAAGCTTTCTTT

d_gene: -
abundance: once
v_gene: TRBV5-1
j_gene: TRBJ2-3
CDR3aa: CASSLEDSSNTQYF
CDR3nt: TGCGCCAGCAGCTTGGAAGACTCATCTAATACGCAGTATTTT

d_gene: -
abundance: -
v_gene: TRBV2
j_gene: TRBJ1-5
CDR3aa: CASSEQSGALGNQPQHF
CDR3nt: TGTGCCAGCAGTGAACAGTCAGGGGCTCTGGGCAATCAGCCCCAGCATTTT

d_gene: -
abundance: once
v_gene: TRBV24-1
j_gene: TRBJ2-7
CDR3aa: CATSDSGSYEQYF
CDR3nt: TGTGCCACCAGTGACTCCGGCTCCTACGAGCAGTACTTC

d_gene: -
abundance: once
v_gene: TRBV14
j_gene: TRBJ2-2
CDR3aa: CASSPLFSGKVLDGELFF
CDR3nt: TGTGCCAGCAGCCCGCTGTTTAGTGGAAAGGTGTTGGACGGGGAGCTGTTTTTT

d_gene: -
abundance: -
v_gene: TRBV27
j_gene: TRBJ2-7
CDR3aa: CASSWTAGYEQYF
CDR3nt: TGTGCCAGCAGCTGGACAGCGGGCTACGAGCAGTACTTC

d_gene: -
abundance: few
v_gene: TRBV7-9
j_gene: TRBJ1-5
CDR3aa: CASSFYGSNQPQHF
CDR3nt: TGTGCCAGCAGCTTTTACGGTAGCAATCAGCCCCAGCATTTT

d_gene: TRBD1
abundance: -
v_gene: TRBV9
j_gene: TRBJ1-4
CDR3aa: CASRTGESEKLFF
CDR3nt: TGTGCCAGCAGGACAGGGGAATCTGAAAAACTGTTTTTT

d_gene: -
abundance: -
v_gene: TRBV6-5
j_gene: TRBJ1-5
CDR3aa: CASRPDLWSQPQHF
CDR3nt: TGTGCCAGCAGACCGGACTTGTGGAGTCAGCCCCAGCATTTT

d_gene: -
abundance: -
v_gene: TRBV19
j_gene: TRBJ2-7
CDR3aa: CASSSSQNHPYEQYF
CDR3nt: TGTGCCAGTAGTAGCAGTCAAAATCATCCCTACGAGCAGTACTTC

d_gene: -
abundance: -
v_gene: TRBV12-5
j_gene: TRBJ2-1
CDR3aa: CASGLDQWAEQFF
CDR3nt: TGTGCTAGTGGTTTGGATCAATGGGCTGAGCAGTTCTTC

d_gene: -
abundance: -
v_gene: TRBV27
j_gene: TRBJ2-6
CDR3aa: CASSLGQGSSGANVLTF
CDR3nt: TGTGCCAGCAGTTTAGGTCAGGGGAGCTCTGGGGCCAACGTCCTGACTTTC

d_gene: -
abundance: -
v_gene: TRBV7-2
j_gene: TRBJ1-5
CDR3aa: CASSFGGGGWGNQPQHF
CDR3nt: TGTGCCAGCAGCTTCGGTGGGGGCGGTTGGGGCAATCAGCCCCAGCATTTT

d_gene: TRBD1
abundance: -
v_gene: TRBV30
j_gene: TRBJ2-7
CDR3aa: CAWSLLEGQGKSEQYF
CDR3nt: TGTGCCTGGAGTTTACTGGAAGGACAGGGAAAGTCAGAGCAGTACTTC

d_gene: TRBD1
abundance: -
v_gene: TRBV28
j_gene: TRBJ1-5
CDR3aa: CASSPGQGGQPQHF
CDR3nt: TGTGCCAGCAGCCCAGGACAGGGCGGGCAGCCCCAGCATTTT

d_gene: -
abundance: -
v_gene: TRBV5-1
j_gene: TRBJ2-5
CDR3aa: CASSLVGQEETQYF
CDR3nt: TGCGCCAGCAGCTTGGTAGGGCAGGAAGAGACCCAGTACTTC

d_gene: -
abundance: -
v_gene: TRBV30
j_gene: TRBJ1-6
CDR3aa: CAWSVGSPLHF
CDR3nt: TGTGCCTGGAGTGTAGGATCACCCCTCCACTTT

d_gene: TRBD2
abundance: -
v_gene: TRBV29-1
j_gene: TRBJ2-1
CDR3aa: CSVEGTSGSSEQFF
CDR3nt: TGCAGCGTTGAGGGGACTAGCGGGAGCTCTGAGCAGTTCTTC

d_gene: TRBD1
abundance: -
v_gene: TRBV28
j_gene: TRBJ2-5
CDR3aa: CDEEGQGQETQYF
CDR3nt: TGTGACGAAGAAGGACAGGGGCAAGAGACCCAGTACTTC

d_gene: -
abundance: many
v_gene: TRBV7-9
j_gene: TRBJ2-5
CDR3aa: CASSTRQGGQETQYF
CDR3nt: TGTGCCAGCAGTACTAGGCAGGGGGGCCAAGAGACCCAGTACTTC

d_gene: -
abundance: -
v_gene: TRBV4-2
j_gene: TRBJ2-2
CDR3aa: CASSRGTELGSGELFF
CDR3nt: TGTGCCAGCAGCCGCGGGACAGAACTAGGATCCGGGGAGCTGTTTTTT

d_gene: TRBD2
abundance: -
v_gene: TRBV11-3
j_gene: TRBJ2-3
CDR3aa: CASSREAGYTDTQYF
CDR3nt: TGTGCCAGCAGCAGGGAAGCGGGATACACAGATACGCAGTATTTT

d_gene: TRBD2
abundance: -
v_gene: TRBV5-8
j_gene: TRBJ2-7
CDR3aa: CASSFSGGSGEQYF
CDR3nt: TGTGCCAGCAGCTTTTCGGGAGGGAGCGGCGAGCAGTACTTC

d_gene: -
abundance: few
v_gene: TRBV19
j_gene: TRBJ2-7
CDR3aa: CASSVRGAPYEQYF
CDR3nt: TGTGCCAGTAGTGTCCGAGGGGCCCCCTACGAGCAGTACTTC

d_gene: -
abundance: -
v_gene: TRBV7-6
j_gene: TRBJ1-5
CDR3aa: CASSLGTSNDHQPQHF
CDR3nt: TGTGCCAGCAGCTTAGGGACCTCTAATGATCATCAGCCCCAGCATTTT

d_gene: -
abundance: -
v_gene: TRBV5-1
j_gene: TRBJ2-1
CDR3aa: CASSFRAEQFF
CDR3nt: TGCGCCAGCAGCTTTAGGGCCGAGCAGTTCTTC

d_gene: TRBD1
abundance: -
v_gene: TRBV7-2
j_gene: TRBJ1-6
CDR3aa: CASSPPGGSNNSPLHF
CDR3nt: TGTGCCAGCAGCCCACCAGGGGGCTCTAATAATTCACCCCTCCACTTT

d_gene: TRBD1
abundance: -
v_gene: TRBV3-1/TRBV3-2
j_gene: TRBJ2-7
CDR3aa: CASSQAVGTVYEQYF
CDR3nt: TGTGCCAGCAGCCAAGCAGTAGGGACAGTCTACGAGCAGTACTTC

d_gene: TRBD1
abundance: few
v_gene: TRBV30
j_gene: TRBJ1-2
CDR3aa: CAWSVDRAYGYTF
CDR3nt: TGTGCCTGGAGTGTCGACAGGGCCTATGGCTACACCTTC

d_gene: TRBD2
abundance: once
v_gene: TRBV7-9
j_gene: TRBJ2-5
CDR3aa: CASSSLAGVVETQYF
CDR3nt: TGTGCCAGCAGCTCACTAGCGGGGGTCGTAGAGACCCAGTACTTC

d_gene: -
abundance: -
v_gene: TRBV6-5
j_gene: TRBJ2-7
CDR3aa: CASSSRTIYEQYF
CDR3nt: TGTGCCAGCAGTTCCCGAACCATTTACGAGCAGTACTTC

d_gene: -
abundance: -
v_gene: TRBV6-5
j_gene: TRBJ1-1
CDR3aa: CASSYRGALLDEAFF
CDR3nt: TGTGCCAGCAGTTACCGGGGGGCCCTGCTTGATGAAGCTTTCTTT